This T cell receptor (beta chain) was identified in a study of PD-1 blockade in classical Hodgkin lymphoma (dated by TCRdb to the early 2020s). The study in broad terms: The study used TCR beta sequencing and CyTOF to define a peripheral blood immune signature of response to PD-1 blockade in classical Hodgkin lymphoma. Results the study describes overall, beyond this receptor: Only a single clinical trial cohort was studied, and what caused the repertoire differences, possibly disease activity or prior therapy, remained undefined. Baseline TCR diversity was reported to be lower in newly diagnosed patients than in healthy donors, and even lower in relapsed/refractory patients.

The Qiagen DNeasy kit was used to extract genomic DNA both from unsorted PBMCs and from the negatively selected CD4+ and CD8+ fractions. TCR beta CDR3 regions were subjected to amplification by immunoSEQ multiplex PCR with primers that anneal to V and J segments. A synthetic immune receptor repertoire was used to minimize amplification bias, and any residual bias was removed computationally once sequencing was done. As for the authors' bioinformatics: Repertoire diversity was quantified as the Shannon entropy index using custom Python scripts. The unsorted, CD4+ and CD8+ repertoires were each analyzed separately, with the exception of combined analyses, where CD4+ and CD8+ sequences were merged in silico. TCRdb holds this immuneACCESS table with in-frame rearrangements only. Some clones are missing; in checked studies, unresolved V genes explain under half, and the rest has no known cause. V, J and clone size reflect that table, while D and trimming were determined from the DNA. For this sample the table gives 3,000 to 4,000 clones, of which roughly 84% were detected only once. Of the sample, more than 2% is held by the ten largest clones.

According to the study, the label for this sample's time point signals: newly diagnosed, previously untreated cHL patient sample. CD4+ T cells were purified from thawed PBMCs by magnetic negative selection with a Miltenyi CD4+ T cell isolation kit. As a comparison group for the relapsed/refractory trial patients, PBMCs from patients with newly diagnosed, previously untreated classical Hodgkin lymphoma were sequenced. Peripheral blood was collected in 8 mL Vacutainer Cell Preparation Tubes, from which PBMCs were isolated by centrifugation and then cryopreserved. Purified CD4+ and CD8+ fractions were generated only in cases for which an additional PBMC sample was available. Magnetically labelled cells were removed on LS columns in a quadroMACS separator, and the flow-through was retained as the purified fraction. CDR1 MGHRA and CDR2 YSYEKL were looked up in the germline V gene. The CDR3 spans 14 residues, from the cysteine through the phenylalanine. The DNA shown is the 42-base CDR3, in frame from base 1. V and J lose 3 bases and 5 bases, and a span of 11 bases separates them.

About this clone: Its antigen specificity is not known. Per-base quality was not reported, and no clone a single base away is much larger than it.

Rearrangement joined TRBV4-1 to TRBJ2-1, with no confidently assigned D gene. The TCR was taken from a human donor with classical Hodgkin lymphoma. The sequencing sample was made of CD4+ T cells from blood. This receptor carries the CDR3 CASSQVPSNNEQFF. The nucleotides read TGCGCCAGCAGCCAGGTACCCAGCAACAATGAGCAGTTCTTC.